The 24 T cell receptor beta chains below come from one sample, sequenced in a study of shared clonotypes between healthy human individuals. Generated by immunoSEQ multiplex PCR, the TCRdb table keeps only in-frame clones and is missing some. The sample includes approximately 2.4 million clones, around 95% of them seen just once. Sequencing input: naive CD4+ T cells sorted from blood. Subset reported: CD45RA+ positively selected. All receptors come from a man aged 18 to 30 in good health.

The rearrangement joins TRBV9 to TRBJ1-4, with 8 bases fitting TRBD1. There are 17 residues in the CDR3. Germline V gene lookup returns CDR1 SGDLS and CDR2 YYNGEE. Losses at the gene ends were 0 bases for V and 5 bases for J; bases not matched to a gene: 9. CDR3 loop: CASSVGIGQGANEKLFF. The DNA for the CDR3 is TGTGCCAGCAGCGTAGGGATAGGGCAGGGGGCGAATGAAAAACTGTTTTTT.

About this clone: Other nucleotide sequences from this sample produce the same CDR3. CDR3 DNA: TGTGCCAGCAGCTTGGCAGGGGCCTATAATTCACCCCTCCACTTT. Encoded protein: CASSLAGAYNSPLHF. The rearrangement links TRBV5-4 to TRBJ1-6, with D possibly matching TRBD1 (6 bases). Germline V CDR1 and CDR2: SGHNT, YYREEE (reference sequence). V was clipped by 0 bases and J by 2 bases, with 6 bases between them. The CDR3 covers 15 residues. Full variable domain (rest looked up from reference TRBV5-4 and TRBJ1-6): ETGVTQSPTHLIKTRGQQVTLRCSSQSGHNTVSWYQQALGQGPQFIFQYYREEENGRGNFPPRFSGLQFPNYSSELNVNALELDDSALYLCASSLAGAYNSPLHFGNGTRLTVT.

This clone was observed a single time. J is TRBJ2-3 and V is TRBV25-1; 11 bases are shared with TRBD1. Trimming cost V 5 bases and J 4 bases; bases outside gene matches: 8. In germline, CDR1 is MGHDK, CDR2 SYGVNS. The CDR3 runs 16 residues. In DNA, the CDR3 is TGTGCCAGCAGTAGACAGGACAGGGGGCACCCAGATACGCAGTATTTT. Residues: CASSRQDRGHPDTQYF.

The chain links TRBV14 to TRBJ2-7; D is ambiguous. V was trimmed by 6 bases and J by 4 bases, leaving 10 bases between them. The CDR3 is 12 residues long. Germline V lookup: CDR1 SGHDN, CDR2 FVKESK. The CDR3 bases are TGTGCCAGCAGACCCGACCATTACGAGCAGTACTTC. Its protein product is CASRPDHYEQYF.

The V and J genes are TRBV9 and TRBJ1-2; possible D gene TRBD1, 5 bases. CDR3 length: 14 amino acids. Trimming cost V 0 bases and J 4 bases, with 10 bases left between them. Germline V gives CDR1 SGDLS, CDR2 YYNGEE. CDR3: CASSVDEGTYGYTF. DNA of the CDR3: TGTGCCAGCAGCGTAGACGAGGGGACCTATGGCTACACCTTC.

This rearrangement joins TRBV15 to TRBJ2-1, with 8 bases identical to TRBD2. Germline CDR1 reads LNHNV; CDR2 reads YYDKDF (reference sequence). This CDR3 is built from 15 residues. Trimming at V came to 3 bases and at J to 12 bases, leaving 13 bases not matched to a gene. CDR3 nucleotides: TGTGCCACCAGCAGCAGAGGGTTAGCGGGGTGGGCGCAGTTCTTC. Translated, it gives CATSSRGLAGWAQFF.

CDR3: CASSPWDRGEAFF. In nucleotides, the CDR3 is TGTGCCAGCTCACCATGGGACCGCGGTGAAGCTTTCTTT. The chain uses TRBV18 and TRBJ1-1, with D maybe TRBD1 (5 bases). V gave up 2 bases and J gave up 7 bases, with 11 bases separating them. CDR1 and CDR2 from the germline V gene are KGHSH and LQKENI. This CDR3 is built from 13 residues.

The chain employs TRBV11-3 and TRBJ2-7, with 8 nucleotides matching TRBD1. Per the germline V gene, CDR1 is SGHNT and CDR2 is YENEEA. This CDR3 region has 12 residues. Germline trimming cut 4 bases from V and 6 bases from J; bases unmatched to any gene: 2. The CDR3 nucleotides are TGTGCCAGCAGCTCCGACAGGGGCGAGCAGTACTTC. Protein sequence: CASSSDRGEQYF.

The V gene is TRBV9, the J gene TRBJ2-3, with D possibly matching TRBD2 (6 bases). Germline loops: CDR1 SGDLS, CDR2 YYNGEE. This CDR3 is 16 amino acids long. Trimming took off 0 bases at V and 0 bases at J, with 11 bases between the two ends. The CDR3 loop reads CASSVGRSGSTDTQYF. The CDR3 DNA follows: TGTGCCAGCAGCGTAGGTCGGAGCGGGAGCACAGATACGCAGTATTTT.

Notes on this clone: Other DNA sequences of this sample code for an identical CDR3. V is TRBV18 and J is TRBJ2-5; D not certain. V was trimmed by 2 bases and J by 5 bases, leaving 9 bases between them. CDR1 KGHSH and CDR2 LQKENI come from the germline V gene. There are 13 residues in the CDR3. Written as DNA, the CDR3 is TGTGCCAGCTCACCAGGCACGTGGGAGACCCAGTACTTC. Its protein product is CASSPGTWETQYF. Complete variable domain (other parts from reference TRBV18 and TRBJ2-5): NAGVMQNPRHLVRRRGQEARLRCSPMKGHSHVYWYRQLPEEGLKFMVYLQKENIIDESGMPKERFSAEFPKEGPSILRIQQVVRGDSAAYFCASSPGTWETQYFGPGTRLLVL.

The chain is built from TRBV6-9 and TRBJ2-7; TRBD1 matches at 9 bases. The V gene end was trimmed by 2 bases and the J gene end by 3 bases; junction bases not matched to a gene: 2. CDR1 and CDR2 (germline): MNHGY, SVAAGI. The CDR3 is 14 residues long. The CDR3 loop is CASSYGTGFYEQYF. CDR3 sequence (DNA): TGTGCCAGCAGTTATGGGACAGGGTTCTACGAGCAGTACTTC.

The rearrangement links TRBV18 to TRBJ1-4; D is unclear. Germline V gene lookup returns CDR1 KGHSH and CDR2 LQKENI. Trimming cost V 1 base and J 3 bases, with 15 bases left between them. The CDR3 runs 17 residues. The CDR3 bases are TGTGCCAGCTCACCACGGAAGGGTCAACCCTCTAATGAAAAACTGTTTTTT. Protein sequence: CASSPRKGQPSNEKLFF.

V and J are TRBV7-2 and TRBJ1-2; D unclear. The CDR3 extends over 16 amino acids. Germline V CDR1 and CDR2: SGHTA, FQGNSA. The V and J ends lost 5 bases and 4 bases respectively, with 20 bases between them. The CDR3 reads CASSAHPTTTSYGYTF. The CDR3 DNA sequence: TGTGCCAGCAGCGCCCATCCGACCACCACGAGCTATGGCTACACCTTC.

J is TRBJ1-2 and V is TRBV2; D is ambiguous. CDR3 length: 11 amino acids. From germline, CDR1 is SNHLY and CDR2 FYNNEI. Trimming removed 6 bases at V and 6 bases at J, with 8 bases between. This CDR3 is CASSRTHGYTF. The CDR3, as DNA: TGTGCCAGCAGCAGGACCCATGGCTACACCTTC.

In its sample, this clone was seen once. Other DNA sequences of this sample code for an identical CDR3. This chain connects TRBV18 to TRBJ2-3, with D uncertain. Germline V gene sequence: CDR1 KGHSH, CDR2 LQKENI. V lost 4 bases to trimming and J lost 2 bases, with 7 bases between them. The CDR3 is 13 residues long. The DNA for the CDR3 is TGTGCCAGCTCACAGGGTTCCACAGATACGCAGTATTTT. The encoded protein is CASSQGSTDTQYF.

Here the CDR3 reads CASSTLLDEQFF. The DNA of the CDR3 is TGTGCCAGCAGCACTTTGCTGGATGAGCAGTTCTTC. The chain recombines TRBV11-2 with TRBJ2-1; no definite D call. The CDR3 spans 12 residues. Looked up from germline, CDR1 is SGHAT and CDR2 is FQNNGV. Trimming shortened V by 5 bases and J by 8 bases, and 10 bases separated the two germline ends.

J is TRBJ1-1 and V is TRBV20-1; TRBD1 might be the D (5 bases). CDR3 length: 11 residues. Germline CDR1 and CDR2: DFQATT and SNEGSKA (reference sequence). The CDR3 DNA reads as TGCAGGGCAATCCAGGGCTCTGAAGCTTTCTTT. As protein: CRAIQGSEAFF.

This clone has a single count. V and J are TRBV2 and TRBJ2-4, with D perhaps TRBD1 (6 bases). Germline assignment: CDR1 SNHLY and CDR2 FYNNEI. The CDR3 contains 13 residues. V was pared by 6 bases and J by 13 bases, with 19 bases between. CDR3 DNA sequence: TGTGCCAGCAGAATGTCGGACCTGGGGGCGCAGTACTTC. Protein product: CASRMSDLGAQYF. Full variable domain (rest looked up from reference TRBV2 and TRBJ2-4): EPEVTQTPSHQVTQMGQEVILRCVPISNHLYFYWYRQILGQKVEFLVSFYNNEISEKSEIFDDQFSVERPDGSNFTLKIRSTKLEDSAMYFCASRMSDLGAQYFGAGTRLSVL.

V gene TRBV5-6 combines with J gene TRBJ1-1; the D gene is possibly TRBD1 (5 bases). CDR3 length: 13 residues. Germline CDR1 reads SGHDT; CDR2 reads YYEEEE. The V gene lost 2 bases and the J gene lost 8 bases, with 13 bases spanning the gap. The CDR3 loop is CASSLADSTEAFF. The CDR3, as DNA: TGTGCCAGCAGCTTAGCCGACAGTACCGAAGCTTTCTTT.

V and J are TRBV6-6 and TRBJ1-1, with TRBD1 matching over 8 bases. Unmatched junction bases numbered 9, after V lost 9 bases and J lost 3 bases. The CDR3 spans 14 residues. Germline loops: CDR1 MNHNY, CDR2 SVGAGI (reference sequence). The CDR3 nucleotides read TGTGCCAGTCTCCCAGGGGGCGGCTACACTGAAGCTTTCTTT. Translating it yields CASLPGGGYTEAFF.

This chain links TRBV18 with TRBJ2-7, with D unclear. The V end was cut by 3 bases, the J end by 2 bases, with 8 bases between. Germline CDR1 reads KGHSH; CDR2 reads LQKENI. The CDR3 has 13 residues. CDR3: CASSPIKTYEQYF. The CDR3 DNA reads TGTGCCAGCTCACCGATCAAAACCTACGAGCAGTACTTC.

CDR3 in amino acids: CASSSRTGPRMNTEAFF. CDR3 bases: TGCGCCAGCAGCTCTAGGACAGGACCTCGGATGAACACTGAAGCTTTCTTT. This chain joins TRBV5-1 and TRBJ1-1, with TRBD1 matching over 7 bases. The V and J ends lost 3 bases and 0 bases, in that order; junction bases with no gene match: 11. Germline CDR1 and CDR2: SGHRS and YFSETQ. The CDR3 loop spans 17 amino acids.

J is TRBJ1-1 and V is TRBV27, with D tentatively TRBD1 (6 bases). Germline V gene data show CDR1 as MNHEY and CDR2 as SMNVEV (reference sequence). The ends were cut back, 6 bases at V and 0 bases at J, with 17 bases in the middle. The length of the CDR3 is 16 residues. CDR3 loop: CASSRASGTLNTEAFF. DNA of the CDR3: TGTGCCAGCAGCAGAGCTTCCGGGACATTGAACACTGAAGCTTTCTTT.

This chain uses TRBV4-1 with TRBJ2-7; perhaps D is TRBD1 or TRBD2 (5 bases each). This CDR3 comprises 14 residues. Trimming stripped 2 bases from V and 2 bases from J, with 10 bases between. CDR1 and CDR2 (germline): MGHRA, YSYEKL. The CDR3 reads CASSQRDGTYEQYF. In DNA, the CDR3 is TGCGCCAGCAGCCAACGGGACGGAACCTACGAGCAGTACTTC.